The entry below describes one T cell receptor (beta chain). Its antigen is unknown. These data originate in a study of T cell responses to AZD1222 COVID-19 vaccine. Generated by immunoSEQ multiplex PCR, the TCRdb table keeps only in-frame clones and is missing some. This sample has over 70,000 clones, with 65% to 80% found just once. Study-wide results and caveats: Only a handful of AZD1222 recipients tested seropositive at baseline. There were repertoire samples only from the period after the peak T cell response. A mostly white British donor set with more females was recruited, and clonal diversity was possibly underestimated. The CD4 TCRs associated with vaccination extended across spike and predominated at 160-218 and 743-854.

Sample: peripheral blood, taken 28 days after the second dose of the MenACWY control vaccine. The source of this sequence is an adult who received the MenACWY meningococcal vaccine as a control.

The CDR3 nucleotides are TGTGCCAGCAGTTTGACTGGCAATGAGCAGTTCTTC. Amino acids: CASSLTGNEQFF. The chain uses TRBV6-6 and TRBJ2-1; D call uncertain. The germline CDR1 and CDR2 sequences are MNHNY and SVGAGI (reference sequence). V shed 4 bases and J shed 6 bases, with 7 bases lying between them. The CDR3 runs 12 residues.